What follows are 24 T cell receptor beta chains derived from one specimen sequenced in a study of CD8 T cells in ankylosing spondylitis. Via MiXCR, TCRdb re-called the 5' RACE reads, giving one row per CDR3 protein. The table has 150,000 to 200,000 distinct CDR3 sequences, approximately 10% seen once; the top ten hold about 29%. Material: blood, either unsorted or a sorted T cell fraction (not recorded which). The receptors stem from a male donor with ankylosing spondylitis or in good health (not recorded which).

This clonotype has ten or more counts. The chain recombines TRBV5-6 with TRBJ2-5, with TRBD1 identical over 7 bases. The CDR3 has 15 residues. J lost 3 bases, V lost 1 base, and 6 bases had no gene match. Germline V lookup: CDR1 SGHDT, CDR2 YYEEEE. This chain's CDR3 is CASSLPGTAKETQYF. CDR3 bases: TGTGCCAGCAGCTTGCCCGGGACAGCGAAAGAGACCCAGTACTTC.

This sequence joins TRBV5-1 and TRBJ2-7; TRBD2 agrees at 9 bases. From germline, CDR1 is SGHRS and CDR2 YFSETQ. This CDR3 has 15 residues. V lost 0 bases to trimming and J lost 2 bases; unmatched junction nucleotides: 3. The CDR3 bases are TGCGCCAGCAGCTTGGTAGCGGGGGCGACCTACGAGCAGTACTTC. Its protein is CASSLVAGATYEQYF.

This clonotype was detected many times. CDR3 sequence reads: CASSLVGGKYEQYF. DNA of the CDR3: TGCGCCAGCAGCTTGGTAGGGGGCAAGTACGAGCAGTACTTC. The genes are TRBV5-1 and TRBJ2-7; 7 bases agree with TRBD1. V trimming: 0 bases; J trimming: 4 bases; junction bases outside the gene matches: 4. The CDR3 covers 14 residues. Germline values: CDR1 SGHRS, CDR2 YFSETQ. The full variable domain, its missing parts supplied by reference TRBV5-1 and TRBJ2-7, is KAGVTQTPRYLIKTRGQQVTLSCSPISGHRSVSWYQQTPGQGLQFLFEYFSETQRNKGNFPGRFSGRQFSNSRSEMNVSTLELGDSALYLCASSLVGGKYEQYFGPGTRLTVT.

This clonotype appeared many times. V is TRBV12-3 or TRBV12-4 and J is TRBJ2-5; 7 nucleotides agree with TRBD1. With V trimmed by 5 bases and J by 2 bases, 8 bases remained unmatched. The CDR3 sequence is 15 residues long. Written as DNA, the CDR3 is TGTGCCAGCAGTCCTTGGGACAGTTTTCAAGAGACCCAGTACTTC. It yields the protein CASSPWDSFQETQYF.

This clonotype showed up many times. The chain couples TRBV15 to TRBJ1-4; weak D call: TRBD1 (6 bases). Between the trimmed V and J ends, which lost 1 base and 6 bases, there was a span of 15 bases. In germline, CDR1 is LNHNV, CDR2 YYDKDF (reference sequence). This CDR3 is 16 amino acids long. This CDR3 reads CATSRVGQGPDEKLFF. CDR3 sequence (DNA): TGTGCCACCAGCAGAGTGGGTCAGGGGCCGGATGAAAAACTGTTTTTT.

This clonotype came up many times. The V and J genes are TRBV10-2 and TRBJ2-1; no firm D call. Germline-derived CDR1 and CDR2 are WSHSY and SAAADI. The CDR3 is 17 amino acids. The ends were cut back, 4 bases at V and 2 bases at J, with 18 bases in the middle. DNA for the CDR3: TGCGCCAGCAGTGCCCCGGGCCCCGGTAGCACCTACAATGAGCAGTTCTTC. It translates to CASSAPGPGSTYNEQFF.

This clonotype was detected many times. The rearrangement links TRBV29-1 to TRBJ1-2, with unresolved D. V lost 2 bases to trimming and J lost 7 bases, with 8 bases between them. The length of the CDR3 is 11 residues. In germline, CDR1 is SQVTM, CDR2 ANQGSEA. The CDR3: CSVESGLGYTF. In DNA, the CDR3 is TGCAGCGTTGAATCTGGGCTTGGCTACACCTTC.

V is TRBV7-2 and J is TRBJ2-3; TRBD1 might be the D (6 bases). Germline CDR1 is SGHTA and CDR2 is FQGNSA. This CDR3 contains 13 residues. The V end lost 4 bases, the J end lost 7 bases, and 12 bases lay between the germline ends. The CDR3 DNA reads TGTGCCAGCAGCTCCTCAGGGGTCTATACGCAGTATTTT. Encoded protein: CASSSSGVYTQYF. The full variable domain, with the rest looked up from reference TRBV7-2 and TRBJ2-3, is GAGVSQSPSNKVTEKGKDVELRCDPISGHTALYWYRQSLGQGLEFLIYFQGNSAPDKSGLPSDRFSAERTGGSVSTLTIQRTQQEDSAVYLCASSSSGVYTQYFGPGTRLTVL.

This clonotype was recorded many times. This chain joins TRBV27 and TRBJ2-1; possible D gene TRBD2, 6 bases. CDR1 MNHEY and CDR2 SMNVEV come from the germline V gene (reference sequence). CDR3 length equals 15 residues. Trimming pared 3 bases from V and 7 bases from J, leaving 16 bases between. CDR3 residues: CASSFRPGLLNEQFF. Written as DNA, the CDR3 is TGTGCCAGCAGTTTTCGGCCGGGACTCCTGAATGAGCAGTTCTTC.

There are many counts of this clonotype. The rearrangement joins TRBV12-3 or TRBV12-4 to TRBJ2-2, with a tentative D call TRBD2 (6 bases). This CDR3 contains 14 residues. Trimming pared 6 bases from V and 13 bases from J, leaving 21 bases between. The CDR3 loop is CASRVSTGSGSLFF. The CDR3 nucleotides are TGTGCCAGCAGGGTTTCGACGGGGAGCGGGTCGCTGTTTTTT.

This clonotype has a count of ten or more. This chain uses TRBV29-1 with TRBJ2-3; D gene ambiguous. CDR1 is SQVTM and CDR2 is ANQGSEA in the germline V gene. This CDR3 spans 14 amino acids. The CDR3 here is CGSLSGLSTDTQYF. CDR3 bases: TGCGGATCCCTGAGTGGGTTGTCGACAGATACGCAGTATTTT.

This clonotype has only a few counts. V and J are TRBV9 and TRBJ2-7, with 8 bases that match TRBD1. From germline, CDR1 is SGDLS and CDR2 YYNGEE. Trimming cost V 3 bases and J 5 bases; bases outside gene matches: 10. The CDR3 spans 15 residues. Written as DNA, the CDR3 is TGTGCCAGCAGCGCCGCTACAGGGGGTAGGAACGAGCAGTACTTC. This translates into CASSAATGGRNEQYF.

This clonotype was seen ten or more times. The chain carries TRBV5-1 and TRBJ2-2, with TRBD2 identical over 7 bases. Germline loops: CDR1 SGHRS, CDR2 YFSETQ. V gave up 4 bases and J gave up 2 bases; unmatched junction bases: 8. The CDR3 consists of 16 residues. For the CDR3, the DNA is TGCGCCAGCAGCCCTACGGGAGGATCAAACACCGGGGAGCTGTTTTTT. This encodes CASSPTGGSNTGELFF.

There are many counts of this clonotype. V is TRBV27 and J is TRBJ1-3; tentative D call: TRBD1 (6 bases). Deletions cut 3 bases from V and 2 bases from J, with 8 bases between. Germline CDR1 reads MNHEY; CDR2 reads SMNVEV (reference sequence). The CDR3 contains 14 residues. CDR3 in DNA: TGTGCCAGCAGTTTCAGGGGTACTGGAAACACCATATATTTT. It yields the protein CASSFRGTGNTIYF.

This clonotype was observed many times. CDR3 region: CASSLGPGTDNEQFF. The CDR3 DNA is TGCGCCAGCAGCTTGGGCCCCGGGACAGACAATGAGCAGTTCTTC. The chain links TRBV5-1 to TRBJ2-1; 7 bases match TRBD1. The CDR3 totals 15 residues. CDR1 and CDR2 (germline): SGHRS, YFSETQ. V shed 0 bases and J 5 bases; nucleotides not matched to a gene: 5.

There are a few counts of this clonotype. The gene calls are TRBV20-1 and TRBJ2-3, with D possibly TRBD2 on 5 matching bases. V lost 7 bases to trimming and J lost 0 bases, with 20 bases between them. This CDR3 is built from 16 residues. Germline loops: CDR1 DFQATT, CDR2 SNEGSKA (reference sequence). The CDR3 nucleotides are TGCAGTGTTACTAGTCCGAATTTCCCTAGCACAGATACGCAGTATTTT. This translates into CSVTSPNFPSTDTQYF.

In its sample, this clonotype was seen a few times. V is TRBV6-5 and J is TRBJ1-1; D gene unclear. The CDR3 has 13 amino acids. Between the trimmed V and J ends, which lost 0 bases and 7 bases, there was a span of 9 bases. The germline CDR1 and CDR2 sequences are MNHEY and SVGAGI. The CDR3 sequence is CASSYSETLEAFF. The CDR3 bases are TGTGCCAGCAGTTACTCGGAAACTCTTGAAGCTTTCTTT.

The chain links TRBV12-3 or TRBV12-4 to TRBJ1-4; D remains ambiguous. The V end lost 5 bases, the J end lost 5 bases, and 12 bases lay between the germline ends. The CDR3 is 14 amino acids. CDR3 sequence reads: CASSRDLTNEKLFF. The CDR3 nucleotides are TGTGCCAGCAGTCGCGACCTCACGAATGAAAAACTGTTTTTT.

This clonotype turned up a few times. The chain joins TRBV12-3 or TRBV12-4 to TRBJ2-7, with D perhaps TRBD2 (6 bases). The V and J ends lost 5 bases and 4 bases respectively, with 12 bases between them. The CDR3 covers 13 residues. DNA for the CDR3: TGTGCCAGCAGTCCCTTGCGGGGTTACGAGCAGTACTTC. It specifies CASSPLRGYEQYF.

The V call is TRBV6-5, the J call TRBJ2-3; 8 bases line up with TRBD1. V lost 0 bases to trimming and J lost 3 bases; unmatched junction nucleotides: 5. Germline values: CDR1 MNHEY, CDR2 SVGAGI. The length of the CDR3 is 16 residues. In nucleotides, the CDR3 is TGTGCCAGCAGTTACTCCGACAGGGGAAGTACAGATACGCAGTATTTT. It specifies CASSYSDRGSTDTQYF.

In this sample, this clonotype turned up many times. The J gene is TRBJ2-5, the V gene TRBV6-1, with 9 nucleotides matching TRBD1. The CDR3 contains 14 residues. Trimming cost V 8 bases and J 7 bases; bases outside gene matches: 11. The germline gives CDR1 MNHNS, CDR2 SASEGT. In nucleotides, the CDR3 is TGTGCCAGCGCGCTCGGACAGGGGTTCGGGACCCAGTACTTC. Translating gives CASALGQGFGTQYF.

This clonotype was counted only a few times. The rearrangement joins TRBV12-3 or TRBV12-4 to TRBJ2-3; 13 nucleotides line up with TRBD2. The CDR3 length is 15 residues. Germline trimming cut 5 bases from V and 6 bases from J; bases unmatched to any gene: 5. CDR3 residues: CASSPTSGRMDTQYF. CDR3 nucleotides: TGTGCCAGCAGTCCGACTAGCGGGAGGATGGATACGCAGTATTTT.

This clonotype was found a few times. This sequence joins TRBV20-1 and TRBJ1-4, with D unresolved. V lost 2 bases, J lost 8 bases, and 18 bases lay in between. This CDR3 contains 15 residues. CDR1 is DFQATT, CDR2 SNEGSKA, per germline (reference sequence). The CDR3, as DNA: TGCAGTGCTAGAAACGCGGGAAGAGTCGAGGAAAAACTGTTTTTT. Translated, it gives CSARNAGRVEEKLFF.

This clonotype was picked up many times. The J gene is TRBJ1-6, the V gene TRBV20-1; TRBD1 might be the D (6 bases). The CDR3 has 16 amino acids. V lost 0 bases and J lost 8, with 17 bases in between. Germline V CDR1 and CDR2: DFQATT, SNEGSKA (reference sequence). CDR3 nucleotide sequence: TGCAGTGCTAGAGATCACATACAGGGTGGATATTCACCCCTCCACTTT. This translates into CSARDHIQGGYSPLHF.